The source of this TCR beta chain is a study of cytomegalovirus exposure and HLA in healthy donors. Study at large: The platform used for the roughly 130 validation repertoires matched that of the roughly 720 first-cohort repertoires, a later analysis reported.

In the case of this clone: Its antigen is not known.

CDR3 length: 17 amino acids. Study-wide points: Rarity characterized most TCR sequences, yet some public TCRs appeared in many donors. Cytomegalovirus status was reportedly diagnosed by the classifier with high specificity and sensitivity.

Only in-frame clones appear in the TCRdb table, and some are missing; sequencing was by immunoSEQ multiplex PCR. The table has tens of thousands of clones, roughly 91% seen once. V gene TRBV21-1 combines with J gene TRBJ2-3; the table's D call TRBD2 went unverified against the DNA. TRBV21-1 is deemed a pseudogene. This receptor was identified in a man aged 25-40 years in good health and CMV-seronegative. The sample consisted of PBMCs. The CDR3 DNA sequence: TGTGCCAGCAGCGACGGGGAGCGGGGGGGAACCACAGATACGCAGTATTTT. This translates into CASSDGERGGTTDTQYF.